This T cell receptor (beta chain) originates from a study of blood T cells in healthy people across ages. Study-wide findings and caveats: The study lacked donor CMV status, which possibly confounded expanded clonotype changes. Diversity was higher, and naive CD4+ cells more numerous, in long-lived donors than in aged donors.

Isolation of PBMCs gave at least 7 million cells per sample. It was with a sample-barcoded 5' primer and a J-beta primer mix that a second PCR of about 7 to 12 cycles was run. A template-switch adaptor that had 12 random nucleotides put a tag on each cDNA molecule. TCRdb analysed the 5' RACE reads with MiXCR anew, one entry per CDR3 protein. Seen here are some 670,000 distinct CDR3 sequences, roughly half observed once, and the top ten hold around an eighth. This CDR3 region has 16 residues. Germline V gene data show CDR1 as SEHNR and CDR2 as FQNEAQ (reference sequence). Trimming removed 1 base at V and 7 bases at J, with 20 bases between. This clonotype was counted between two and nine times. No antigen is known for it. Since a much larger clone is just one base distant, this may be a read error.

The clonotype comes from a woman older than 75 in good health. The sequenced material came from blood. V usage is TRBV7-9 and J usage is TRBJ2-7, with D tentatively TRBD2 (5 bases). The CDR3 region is CASSLVLGRGYNEQYF. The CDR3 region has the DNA TGTGCCAGCAGCTTAGTGCTAGGTCGGGGTTACAATGAGCAGTACTTC.